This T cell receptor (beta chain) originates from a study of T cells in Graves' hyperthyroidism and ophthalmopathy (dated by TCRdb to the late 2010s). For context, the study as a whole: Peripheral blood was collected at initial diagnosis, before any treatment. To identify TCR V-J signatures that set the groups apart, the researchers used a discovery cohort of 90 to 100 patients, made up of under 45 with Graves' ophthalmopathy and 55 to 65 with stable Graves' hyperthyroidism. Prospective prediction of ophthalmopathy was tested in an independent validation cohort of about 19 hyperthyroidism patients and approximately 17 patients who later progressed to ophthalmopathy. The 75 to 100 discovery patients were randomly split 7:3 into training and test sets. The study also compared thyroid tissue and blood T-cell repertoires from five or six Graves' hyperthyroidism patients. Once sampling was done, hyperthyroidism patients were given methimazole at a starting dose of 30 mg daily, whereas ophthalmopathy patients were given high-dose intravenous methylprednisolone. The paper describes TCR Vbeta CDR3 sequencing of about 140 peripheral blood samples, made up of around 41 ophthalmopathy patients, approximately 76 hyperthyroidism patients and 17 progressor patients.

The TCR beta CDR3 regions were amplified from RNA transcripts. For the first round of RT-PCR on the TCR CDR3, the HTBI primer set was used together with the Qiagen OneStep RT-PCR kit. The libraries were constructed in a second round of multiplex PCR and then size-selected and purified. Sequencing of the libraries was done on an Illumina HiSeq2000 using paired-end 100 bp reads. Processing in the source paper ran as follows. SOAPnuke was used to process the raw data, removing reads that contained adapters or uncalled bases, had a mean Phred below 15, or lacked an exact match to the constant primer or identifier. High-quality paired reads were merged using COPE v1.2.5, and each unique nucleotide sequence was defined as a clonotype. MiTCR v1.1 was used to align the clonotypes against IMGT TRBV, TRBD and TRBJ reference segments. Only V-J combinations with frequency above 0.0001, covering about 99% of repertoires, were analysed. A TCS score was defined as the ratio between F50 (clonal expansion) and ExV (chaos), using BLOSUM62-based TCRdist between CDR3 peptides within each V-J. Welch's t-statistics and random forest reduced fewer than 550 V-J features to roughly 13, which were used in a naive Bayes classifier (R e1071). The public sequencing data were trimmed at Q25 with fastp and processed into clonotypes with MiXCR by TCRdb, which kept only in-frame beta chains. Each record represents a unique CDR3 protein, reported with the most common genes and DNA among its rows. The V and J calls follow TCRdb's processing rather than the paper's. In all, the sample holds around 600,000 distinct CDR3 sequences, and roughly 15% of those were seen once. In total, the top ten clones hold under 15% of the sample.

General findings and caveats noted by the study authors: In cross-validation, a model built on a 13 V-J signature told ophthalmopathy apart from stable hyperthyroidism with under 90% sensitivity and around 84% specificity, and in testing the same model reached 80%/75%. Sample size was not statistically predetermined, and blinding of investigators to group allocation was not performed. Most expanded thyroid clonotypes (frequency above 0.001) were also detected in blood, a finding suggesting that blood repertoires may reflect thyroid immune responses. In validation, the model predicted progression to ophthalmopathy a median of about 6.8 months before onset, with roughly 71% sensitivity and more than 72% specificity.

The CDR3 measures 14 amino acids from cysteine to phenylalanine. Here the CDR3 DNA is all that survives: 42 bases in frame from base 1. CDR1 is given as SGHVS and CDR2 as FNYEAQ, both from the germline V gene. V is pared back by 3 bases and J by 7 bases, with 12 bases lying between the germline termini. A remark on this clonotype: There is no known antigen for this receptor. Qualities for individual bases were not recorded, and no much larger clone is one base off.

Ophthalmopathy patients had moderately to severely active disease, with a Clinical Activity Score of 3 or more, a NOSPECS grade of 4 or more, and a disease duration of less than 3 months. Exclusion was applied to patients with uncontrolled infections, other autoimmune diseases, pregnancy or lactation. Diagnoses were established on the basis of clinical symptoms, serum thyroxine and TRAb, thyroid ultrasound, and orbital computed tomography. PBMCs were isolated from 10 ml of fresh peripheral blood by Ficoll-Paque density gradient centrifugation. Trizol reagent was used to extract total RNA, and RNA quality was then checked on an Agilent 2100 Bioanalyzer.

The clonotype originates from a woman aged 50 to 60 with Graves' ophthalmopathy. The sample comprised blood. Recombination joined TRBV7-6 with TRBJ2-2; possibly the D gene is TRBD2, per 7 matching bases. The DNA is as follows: TGTGCCAGCAGCTTGGGGGGGCAGGACGGGGAGCTGTTTTTT. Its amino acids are CASSLGGQDGELFF.